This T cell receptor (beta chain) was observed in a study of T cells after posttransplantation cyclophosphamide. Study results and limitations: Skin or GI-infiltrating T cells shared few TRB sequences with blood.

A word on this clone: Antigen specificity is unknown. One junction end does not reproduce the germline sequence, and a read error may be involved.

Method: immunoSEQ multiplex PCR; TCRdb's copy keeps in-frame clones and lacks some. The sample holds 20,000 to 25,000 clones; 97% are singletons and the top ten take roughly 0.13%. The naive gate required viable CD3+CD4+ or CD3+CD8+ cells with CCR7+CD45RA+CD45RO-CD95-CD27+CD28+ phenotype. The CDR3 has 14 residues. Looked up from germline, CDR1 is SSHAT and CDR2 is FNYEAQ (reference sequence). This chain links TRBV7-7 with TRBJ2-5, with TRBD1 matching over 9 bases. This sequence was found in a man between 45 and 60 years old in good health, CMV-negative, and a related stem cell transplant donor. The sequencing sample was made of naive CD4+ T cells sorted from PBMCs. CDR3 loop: CASSAGQGPETQYF. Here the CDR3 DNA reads TGTGCTAGCAGCGCCGGACAGGGGCCGGAGACCCAGTACTTC.